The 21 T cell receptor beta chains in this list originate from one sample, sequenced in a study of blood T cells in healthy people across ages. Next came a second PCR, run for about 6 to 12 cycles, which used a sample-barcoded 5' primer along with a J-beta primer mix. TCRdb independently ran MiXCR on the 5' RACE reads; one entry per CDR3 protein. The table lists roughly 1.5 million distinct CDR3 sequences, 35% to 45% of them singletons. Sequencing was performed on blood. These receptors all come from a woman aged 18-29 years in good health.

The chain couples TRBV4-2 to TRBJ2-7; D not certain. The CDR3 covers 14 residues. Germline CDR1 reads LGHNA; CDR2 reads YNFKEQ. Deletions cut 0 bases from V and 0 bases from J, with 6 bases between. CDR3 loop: CASSQEGYSYEQYF. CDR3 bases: TGTGCCAGCAGCCAAGAGGGCTACTCCTACGAGCAGTACTTC.

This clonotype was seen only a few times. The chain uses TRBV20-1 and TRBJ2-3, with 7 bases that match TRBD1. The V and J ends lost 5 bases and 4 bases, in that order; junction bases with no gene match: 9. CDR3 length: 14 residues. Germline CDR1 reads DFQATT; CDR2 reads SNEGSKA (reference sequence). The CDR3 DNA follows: TGCAGTGCTTCCCGCGCAGGGGGACCAGATACGCAGTATTTT. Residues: CSASRAGGPDTQYF.

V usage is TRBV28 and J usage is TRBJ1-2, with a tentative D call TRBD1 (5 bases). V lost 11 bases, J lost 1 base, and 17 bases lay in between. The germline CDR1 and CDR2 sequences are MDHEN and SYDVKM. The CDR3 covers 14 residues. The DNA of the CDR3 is TGTGCCCTACGAAGGCAGGGCGATAACTATGGCTACACCTTC. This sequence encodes CALRRQGDNYGYTF.

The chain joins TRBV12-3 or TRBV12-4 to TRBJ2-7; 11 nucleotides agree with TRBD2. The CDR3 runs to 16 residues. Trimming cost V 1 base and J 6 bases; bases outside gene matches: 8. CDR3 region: CASSLGLAGGWGEQYF. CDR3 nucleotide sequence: TGTGCCAGCAGTTTAGGCCTAGCGGGGGGATGGGGCGAGCAGTACTTC.

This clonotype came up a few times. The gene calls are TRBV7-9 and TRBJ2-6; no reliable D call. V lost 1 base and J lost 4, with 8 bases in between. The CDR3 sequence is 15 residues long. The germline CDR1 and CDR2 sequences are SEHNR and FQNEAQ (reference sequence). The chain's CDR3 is CASSLGFTGANVLTF. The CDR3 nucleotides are TGTGCCAGCAGCTTAGGATTTACAGGGGCCAACGTCCTGACTTTC.

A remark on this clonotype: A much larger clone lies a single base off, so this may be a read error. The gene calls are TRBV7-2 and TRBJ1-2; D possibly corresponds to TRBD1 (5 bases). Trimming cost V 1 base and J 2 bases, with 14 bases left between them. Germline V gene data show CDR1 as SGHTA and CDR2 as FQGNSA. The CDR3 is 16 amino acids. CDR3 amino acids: CASSLGGAASNYGYTF. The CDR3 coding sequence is TGTGCCAGCAGCTTAGGAGGGGCTGCCTCGAACTATGGCTACACCTTC.

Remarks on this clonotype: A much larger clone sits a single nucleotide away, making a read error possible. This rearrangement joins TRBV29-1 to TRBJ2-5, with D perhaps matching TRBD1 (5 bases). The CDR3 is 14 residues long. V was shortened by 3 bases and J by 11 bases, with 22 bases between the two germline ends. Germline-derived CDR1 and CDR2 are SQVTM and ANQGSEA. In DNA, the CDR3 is TGCAGCGTTGATAGAGCGCAGGGTTCGAATGAGCAGTACTTC. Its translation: CSVDRAQGSNEQYF. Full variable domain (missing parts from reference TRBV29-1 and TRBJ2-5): SAVISQKPSRDICQRGTSLTIQCQVDSQVTMMFWYRQQPGQSLTLIATANQGSEATYESGFVIDKFPISRPNLTFSTLTVSNMSPEDSSIYLCSVDRAQGSNEQYFGPGTRLLVL.

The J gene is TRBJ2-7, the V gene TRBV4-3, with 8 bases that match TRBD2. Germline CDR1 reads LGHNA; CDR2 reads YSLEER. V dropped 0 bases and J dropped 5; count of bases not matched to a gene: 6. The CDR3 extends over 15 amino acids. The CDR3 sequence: CASSQDSGETHEQYF. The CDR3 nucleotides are TGCGCCAGCAGCCAAGATAGCGGGGAAACCCACGAGCAGTACTTC.

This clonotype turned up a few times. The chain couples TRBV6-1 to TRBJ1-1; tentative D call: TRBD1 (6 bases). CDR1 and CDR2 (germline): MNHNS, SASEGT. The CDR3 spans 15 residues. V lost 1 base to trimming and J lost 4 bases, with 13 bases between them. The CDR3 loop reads CASSEGQEGGTEAFF. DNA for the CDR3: TGTGCCAGCAGTGAAGGACAGGAAGGTGGCACTGAAGCTTTCTTT.

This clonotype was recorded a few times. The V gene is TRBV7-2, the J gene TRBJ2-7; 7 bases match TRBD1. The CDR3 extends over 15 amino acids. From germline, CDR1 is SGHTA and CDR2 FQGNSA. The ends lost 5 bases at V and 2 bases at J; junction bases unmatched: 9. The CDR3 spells CASSLNVGQAYEQYF. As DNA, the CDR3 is TGTGCCAGCAGCCTCAATGTCGGACAGGCCTACGAGCAGTACTTC.

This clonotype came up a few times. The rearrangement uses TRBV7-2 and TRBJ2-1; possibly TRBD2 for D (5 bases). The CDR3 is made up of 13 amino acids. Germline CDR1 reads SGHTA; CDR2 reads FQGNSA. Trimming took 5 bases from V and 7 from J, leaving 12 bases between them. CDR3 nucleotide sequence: TGTGCCAGCAGCGCAGCGACGGGAAATGAGCAGTTCTTC. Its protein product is CASSAATGNEQFF.

CDR3 sequence (DNA): TGTGCCAGCAGCTTAGGCTACAGCAGCTCCTACGAGCAGTACTTC. Amino acids: CASSLGYSSSYEQYF. This rearrangement joins TRBV7-8 to TRBJ2-7; D not certain. The germline V gene has CDR1 SGHVS and CDR2 FQNEAQ. Trimming stripped 1 base from V and 0 bases from J, with 10 bases between. The CDR3 length is 15 residues.

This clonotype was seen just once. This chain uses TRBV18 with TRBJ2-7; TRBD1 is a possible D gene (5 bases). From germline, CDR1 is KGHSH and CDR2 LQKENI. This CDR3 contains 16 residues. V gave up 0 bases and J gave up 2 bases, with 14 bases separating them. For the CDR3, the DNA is TGTGCCAGCTCACCACCAGGGTTAGGGGCTGCCTACGAGCAGTACTTC. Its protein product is CASSPPGLGAAYEQYF.

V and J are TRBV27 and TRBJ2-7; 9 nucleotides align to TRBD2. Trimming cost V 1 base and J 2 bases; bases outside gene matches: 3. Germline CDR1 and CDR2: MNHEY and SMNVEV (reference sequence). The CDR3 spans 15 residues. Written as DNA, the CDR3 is TGTGCCAGCAGTTTATATGCGGGAGGGACCTACGAGCAGTACTTC. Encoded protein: CASSLYAGGTYEQYF.

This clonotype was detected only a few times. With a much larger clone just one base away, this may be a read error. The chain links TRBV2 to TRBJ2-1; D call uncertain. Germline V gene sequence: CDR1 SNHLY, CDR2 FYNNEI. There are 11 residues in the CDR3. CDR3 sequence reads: CASRGYDDQFF. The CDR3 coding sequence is TGTGCCAGCAGGGGGTACGATGATCAGTTCTTC.

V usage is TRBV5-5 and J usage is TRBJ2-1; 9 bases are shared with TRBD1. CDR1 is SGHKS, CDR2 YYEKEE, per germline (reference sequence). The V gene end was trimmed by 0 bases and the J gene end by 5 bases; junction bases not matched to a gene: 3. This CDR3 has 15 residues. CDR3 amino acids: CASSLGQGVNNEQFF. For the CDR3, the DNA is TGTGCCAGCAGCTTGGGACAGGGGGTCAACAATGAGCAGTTCTTC.

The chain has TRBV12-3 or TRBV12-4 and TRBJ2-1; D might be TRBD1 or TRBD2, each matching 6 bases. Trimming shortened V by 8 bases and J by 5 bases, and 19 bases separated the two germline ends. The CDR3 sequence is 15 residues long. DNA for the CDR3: TGTGCCAGCGGTGGGGTAGGGGGAGGCAACAATGAGCAGTTCTTC. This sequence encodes CASGGVGGGNNEQFF.

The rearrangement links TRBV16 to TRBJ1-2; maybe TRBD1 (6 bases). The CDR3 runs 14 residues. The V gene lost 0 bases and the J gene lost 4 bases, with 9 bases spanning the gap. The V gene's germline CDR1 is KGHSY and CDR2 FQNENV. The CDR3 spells CASSQSGASYGYTF. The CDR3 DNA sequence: TGTGCCAGCAGCCAATCGGGGGCCAGCTATGGCTACACCTTC.

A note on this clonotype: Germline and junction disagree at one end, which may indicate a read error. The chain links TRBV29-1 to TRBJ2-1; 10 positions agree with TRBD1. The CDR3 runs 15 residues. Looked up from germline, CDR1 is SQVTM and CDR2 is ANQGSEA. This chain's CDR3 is CSVEGGTGDYNGQFF. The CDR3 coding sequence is TGCAGCGTTGAAGGCGGGACAGGGGATTACAATGGGCAGTTCTTC.

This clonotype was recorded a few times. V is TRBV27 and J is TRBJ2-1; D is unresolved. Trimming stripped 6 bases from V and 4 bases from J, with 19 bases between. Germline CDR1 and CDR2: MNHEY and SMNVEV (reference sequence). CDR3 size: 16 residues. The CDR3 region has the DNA TGTGCCAGCAGGCGAAGAGTCCAACTACCTTACAATGAGCAGTTCTTC. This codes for CASRRRVQLPYNEQFF.

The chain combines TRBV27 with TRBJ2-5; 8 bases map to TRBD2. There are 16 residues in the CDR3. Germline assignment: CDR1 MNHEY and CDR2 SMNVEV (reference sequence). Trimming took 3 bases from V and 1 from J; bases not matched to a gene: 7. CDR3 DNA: TGTGCCAGCAGTTTTAGGACCGGGAGGGCCCAAGAGACCCAGTACTTC. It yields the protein CASSFRTGRAQETQYF.